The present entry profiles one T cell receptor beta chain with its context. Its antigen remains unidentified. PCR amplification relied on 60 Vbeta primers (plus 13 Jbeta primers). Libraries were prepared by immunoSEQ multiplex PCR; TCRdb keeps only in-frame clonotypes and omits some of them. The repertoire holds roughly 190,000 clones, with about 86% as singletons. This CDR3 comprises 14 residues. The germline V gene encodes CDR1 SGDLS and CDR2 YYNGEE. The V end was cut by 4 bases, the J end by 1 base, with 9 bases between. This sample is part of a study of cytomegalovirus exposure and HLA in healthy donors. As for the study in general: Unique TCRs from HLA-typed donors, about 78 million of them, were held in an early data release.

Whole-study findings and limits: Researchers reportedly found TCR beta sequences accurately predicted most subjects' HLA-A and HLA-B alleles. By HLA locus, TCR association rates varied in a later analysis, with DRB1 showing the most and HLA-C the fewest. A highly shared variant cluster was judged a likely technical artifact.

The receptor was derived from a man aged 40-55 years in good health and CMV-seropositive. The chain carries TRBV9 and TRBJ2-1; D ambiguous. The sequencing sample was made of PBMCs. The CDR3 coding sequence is TGTGCCAGCAGCCTCCAGACATCCTACAATGAGCAGTTCTTC. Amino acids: CASSLQTSYNEQFF.